The clone carrying this T cell receptor (beta chain) was counted a few times. Its antigen is not known. One entry per CDR3 protein results from TCRdb running MiXCR on the 5' RACE reads. This sample yields roughly 670,000 distinct CDR3 sequences, of which around a fifth are seen a single time; roughly a fifth belongs to the top ten. The data stem from a study of CD8 T cells in ankylosing spondylitis. General study points: A TCR beta motif of about 8 highly homologous variants seemed to mark ankylosing spondylitis blood. Enrichment of disease-linked clones was reportedly significant in matched ankylosing spondylitis synovial fluid. Both synovial fluid and blood in reactive arthritis had previously been reported to carry some motif variants.

V was pared by 0 bases and J by 5 bases, with 10 bases between. This CDR3 comprises 14 residues. Sequencing used blood, either unsorted or a sorted T cell fraction (not recorded which). This chain connects TRBV12-3 or TRBV12-4 to TRBJ2-5; tentative D call: TRBD1 (5 bases). This clonotype originated in a male donor with ankylosing spondylitis. The CDR3 reads CASSLAAGRETQYF. CDR3 DNA: TGTGCCAGCAGTTTAGCGGCAGGGCGGGAGACCCAGTACTTC.